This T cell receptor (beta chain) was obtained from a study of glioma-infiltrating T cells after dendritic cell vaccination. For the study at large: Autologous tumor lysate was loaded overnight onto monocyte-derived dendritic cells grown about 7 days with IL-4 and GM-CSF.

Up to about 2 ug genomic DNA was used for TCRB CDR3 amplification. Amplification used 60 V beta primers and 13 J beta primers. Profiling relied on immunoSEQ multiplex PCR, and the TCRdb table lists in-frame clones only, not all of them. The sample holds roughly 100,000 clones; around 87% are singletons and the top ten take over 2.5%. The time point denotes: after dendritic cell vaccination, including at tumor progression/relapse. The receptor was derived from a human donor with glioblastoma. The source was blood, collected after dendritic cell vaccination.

The CDR3: CASSLTPGTGSSYEQYF. The CDR3 DNA reads as TGTGCCAGTAGTCTTACCCCCGGGACTGGGAGCTCCTACGAGCAGTACTTC. The rearrangement uses TRBV19 and TRBJ2-7; the D gene is possibly TRBD2 (6 bases). The V gene's germline CDR1 is LNHDA and CDR2 SQIVND (reference sequence). Trimming left V 5 bases short and J 0 bases short, with 20 bases between. The CDR3 is made up of 17 amino acids.